The clone carrying this T cell receptor beta chain was recorded only once. Antigen unknown. The data are from a study of persistence of HIV-infected CD4 T cells. The libraries were made with immunoSEQ version 4 in survey mode. This table comes from immunoSEQ multiplex PCR, and its TCRdb copy is limited to in-frame clones, with some not included. The table lists tens of thousands of clones, more than 75% of them singletons. The CDR3 is 16 residues long. The germline V gene has CDR1 ENHRY and CDR2 SYGVKD. V was shortened by 4 bases and J by 4 bases, with 19 bases between the two germline ends. Cells were stimulated with CMV-infected fibroblast lysates at about 9.4 ug/mL. CD40L-negative CD69-negative CD45RO-high memory CD4+ T cells were sorted as populations depleted of antigen-responding cells.

The specimen was CD4+ T cells sorted from PBMCs after approximately 18-hour stimulation, collected from a patient who received antiretroviral therapy. V gene TRBV10-3 combines with J gene TRBJ1-2; tentatively, D is TRBD1 (5 bases). The receptor was derived from an adult woman with HIV who was CMV-seropositive. CDR3 DNA: TGTGCCATCAGTGTTCTTGGAGACAGTGGGATCTATGGCTACACCTTC. This gives the protein CAISVLGDSGIYGYTF.